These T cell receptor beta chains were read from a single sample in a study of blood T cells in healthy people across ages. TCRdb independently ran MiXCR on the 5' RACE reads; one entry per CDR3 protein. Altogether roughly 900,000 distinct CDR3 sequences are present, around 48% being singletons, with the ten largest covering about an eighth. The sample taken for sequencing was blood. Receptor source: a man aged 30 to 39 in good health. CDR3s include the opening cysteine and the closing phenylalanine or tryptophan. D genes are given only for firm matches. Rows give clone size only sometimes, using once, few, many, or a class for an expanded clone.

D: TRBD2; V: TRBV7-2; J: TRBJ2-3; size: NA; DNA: TGTGCCAGCAGCCCCTCCGGGACTATCACCACAGATACGCAGTATTTT; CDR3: CASSPSGTITTDTQYF
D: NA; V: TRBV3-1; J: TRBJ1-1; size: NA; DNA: TGTGCCAGCAGCCAACATGGGCGCGGCACTGAAGCTTTCTTT; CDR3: CASSQHGRGTEAFF
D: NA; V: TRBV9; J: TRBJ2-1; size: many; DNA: TGTGCCAGCAGCGCAACCTGGCAGGGGTATTACAATGAGCAGTTCTTC; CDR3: CASSATWQGYYNEQFF
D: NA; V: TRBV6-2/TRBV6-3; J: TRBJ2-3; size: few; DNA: TGTGCCAGCAGACAAGAGGACTGGAACACAGATACGCAGTATTTT; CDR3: CASRQEDWNTDTQYF
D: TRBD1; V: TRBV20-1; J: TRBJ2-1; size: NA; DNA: TGCAGTGCTTTAACCGGGACAGGGGGCAGGAATGAGCAGTTCTTC; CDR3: CSALTGTGGRNEQFF
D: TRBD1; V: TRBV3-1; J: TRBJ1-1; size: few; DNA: TGTGCCAGCAGCCACTGGGACAGGGCTTACACTGAAGCTTTCTTT; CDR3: CASSHWDRAYTEAFF
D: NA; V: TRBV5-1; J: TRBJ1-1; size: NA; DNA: TGCGCCAGCAGCTTGGTTACCGGGCCGAACACTGAAGCTTTCTTT; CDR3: CASSLVTGPNTEAFF
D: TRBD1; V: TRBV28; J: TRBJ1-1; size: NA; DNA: TGTGCCAGCAGTTTAACAGGGGGCGAATTGGGGGGCACTGAAGCTTTCTTT; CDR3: CASSLTGGELGGTEAFF
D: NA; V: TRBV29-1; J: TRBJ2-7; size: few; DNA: TGCAGCGTTGAAGGCACGGCAGGGGCCTACGAGCAGTACTTC; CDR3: CSVEGTAGAYEQYF
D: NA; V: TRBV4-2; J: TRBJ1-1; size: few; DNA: TGTGCCAGCAGCCAAGTTGGGGGATGGACTGAAGCTTTCTTT; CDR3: CASSQVGGWTEAFF
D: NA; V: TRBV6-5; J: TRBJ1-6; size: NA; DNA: TGTGCCAGCAGTTACTCGGGCCGCTCGAATTCACCCCTCCACTTT; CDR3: CASSYSGRSNSPLHF
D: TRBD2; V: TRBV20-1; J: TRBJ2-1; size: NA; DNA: TGCAGTGCACCCACCGGCGGGGGGGCGTACAATGAGCAGTTCTTC; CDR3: CSAPTGGGAYNEQFF
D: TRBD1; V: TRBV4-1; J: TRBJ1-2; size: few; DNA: TGCGCCAGCAGCCTGGACCGGACAGGTACATATGGCTACACCTTC; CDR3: CASSLDRTGTYGYTF
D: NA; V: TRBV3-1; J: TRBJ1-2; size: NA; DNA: TGTGCCAGCAGCCAAGAGGCCAGGTCTGACTATGGCTACACCTTC; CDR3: CASSQEARSDYGYTF
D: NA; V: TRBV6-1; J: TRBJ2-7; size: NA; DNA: TGTGCCAGCAGCCTCCAATCTACAGGGCCTATCTTCTACAATGAGCAGTACTTC; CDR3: CASSLQSTGPIFYNEQYF
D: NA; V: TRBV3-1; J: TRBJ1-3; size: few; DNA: TGTGCCAGCAGCCAGTCAGGGTCTGGAAACACCATATATTTT; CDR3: CASSQSGSGNTIYF
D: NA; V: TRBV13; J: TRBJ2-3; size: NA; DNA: TGTGCCAGCAGCCAGGGGGGGGCAAGGACAGATACGCAGTATTTT; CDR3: CASSQGGARTDTQYF
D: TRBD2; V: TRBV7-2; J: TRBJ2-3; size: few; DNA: TGTGCCAGCAGCTTACTGACTAGCGGGGGCCTCGAAACAGATACGCAGTATTTT; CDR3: CASSLLTSGGLETDTQYF
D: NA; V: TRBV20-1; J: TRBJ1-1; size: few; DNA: TGCAGTGCTAGTCAGACAGGAGTTAACACTGAAGCTTTCTTT; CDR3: CSASQTGVNTEAFF
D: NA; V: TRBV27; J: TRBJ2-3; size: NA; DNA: TGTGCCAGCAGTTTAAGTCTGGGGAGCACAGATACGCAGTATTTT; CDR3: CASSLSLGSTDTQYF
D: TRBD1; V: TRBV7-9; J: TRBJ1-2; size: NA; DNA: TGTGCCAGCAGCTCCACAGGGGAAAGGAGCTATGGCTACACCTTC; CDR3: CASSSTGERSYGYTF
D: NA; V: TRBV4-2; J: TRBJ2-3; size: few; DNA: TGTGCCAGCAGCCAAGGGGACGGCCTTAGCACAGATACGCAGTATTTT; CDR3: CASSQGDGLSTDTQYF
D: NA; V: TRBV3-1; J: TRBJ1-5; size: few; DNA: TGTGCCAGCAGCCACGGCCGGGCGGTCAATCAGCCCCAGCATTTT; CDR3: CASSHGRAVNQPQHF
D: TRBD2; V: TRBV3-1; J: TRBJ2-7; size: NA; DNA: TGTGCCAGCAGCCGCGTGAGCGGGAGCTCCTACGAGCAGTACTTC; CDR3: CASSRVSGSSYEQYF
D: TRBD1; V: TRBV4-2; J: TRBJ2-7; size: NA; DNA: TGTGCCAGCAGCGCAGGGACAGGGGGCAACGAGCAGTACTTC; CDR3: CASSAGTGGNEQYF
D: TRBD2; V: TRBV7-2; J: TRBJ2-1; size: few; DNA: TGTGCCAGCAGACCTAGCGGGGGGGCCAATGAGCAGTTCTTC; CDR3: CASRPSGGANEQFF
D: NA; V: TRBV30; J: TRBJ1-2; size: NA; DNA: TGTGCCTGGAGACGTGGTCAGGGCTACACCTTC; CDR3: CAWRRGQGYTF
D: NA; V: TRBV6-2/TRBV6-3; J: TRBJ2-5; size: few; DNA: TGTGCCAGCAGTGACCAAACCGGAGAGACCCAGTACTTC; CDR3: CASSDQTGETQYF
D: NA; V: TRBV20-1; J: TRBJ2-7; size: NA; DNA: TGCAGTGCCTTGCCGACTAGTTGGTTAACCTACGAGCAGTACTTC; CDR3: CSALPTSWLTYEQYF
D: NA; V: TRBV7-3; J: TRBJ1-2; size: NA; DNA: TGTGCCAGCGGCAATCTTAGGGGGGGCTACACCTTC; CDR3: CASGNLRGGYTF
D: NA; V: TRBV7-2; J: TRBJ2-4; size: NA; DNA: TGTGCCAGCAGCTTAGTAGTTCGAGGAACCCCCAAAAACATTCAGTACTTC; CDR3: CASSLVVRGTPKNIQYF
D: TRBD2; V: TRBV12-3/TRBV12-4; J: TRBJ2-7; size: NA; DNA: TGTGCCAGCAAGACTAGCGGGGGACATTACGAGCAGTACTTC; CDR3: CASKTSGGHYEQYF
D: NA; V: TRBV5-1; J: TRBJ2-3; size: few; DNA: TGCGCCAGCAGCCCAGGGCAGGCAGGTACGCGCACAGATACGCAGTATTTT; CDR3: CASSPGQAGTRTDTQYF
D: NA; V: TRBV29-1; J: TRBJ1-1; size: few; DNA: TGCAGCGTTGTAATGGGGAACACTGAAGCTTTCTTT; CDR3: CSVVMGNTEAFF
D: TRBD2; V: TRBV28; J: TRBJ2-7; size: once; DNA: TGTGCCAGCAGTTCACCTGCGGGAGGGACCGAGCAGTACTTC; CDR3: CASSSPAGGTEQYF
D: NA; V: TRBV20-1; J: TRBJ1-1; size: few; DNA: TGCAGTGCCGGGAGGGGCAGCATGAACACTGAAGCTTTCTTT; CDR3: CSAGRGSMNTEAFF
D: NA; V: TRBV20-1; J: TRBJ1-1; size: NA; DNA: TGCAGTGCTAGATCCGGCAGGGAACACGCTGAAGCTTTCTTT; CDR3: CSARSGREHAEAFF
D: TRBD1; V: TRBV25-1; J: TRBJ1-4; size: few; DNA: TGTGCCAGCAGTACCCAGACAGGGCTTAGTGAAAAACTGTTTTTT; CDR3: CASSTQTGLSEKLFF
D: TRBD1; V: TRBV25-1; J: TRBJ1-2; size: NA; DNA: TGTGCCAGCAGTGACCCGGGACAGTTCTATGGCTACACCTTC; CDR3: CASSDPGQFYGYTF
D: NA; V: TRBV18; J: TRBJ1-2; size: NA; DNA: TGTGCCAGCTCAACGGAGCGGATGGAGGGCTACACCTTC; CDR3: CASSTERMEGYTF
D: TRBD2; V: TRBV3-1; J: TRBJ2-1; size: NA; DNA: TGTGCCAGCAGCCAAGTCGACGGGACTAGCGGGGGCCAGGGCTGGAATGAGCAGTTCTTC; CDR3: CASSQVDGTSGGQGWNEQFF
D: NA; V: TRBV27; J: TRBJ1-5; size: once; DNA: TGTGCCAGCAGTTTTGGGGGTCCGGGCAATCAGCCCCAGCATTTT; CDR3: CASSFGGPGNQPQHF
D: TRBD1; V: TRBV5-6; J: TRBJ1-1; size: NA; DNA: TGTGCCAGCAGCACTCGACAGGGGATGAACACTGAAGCTTTCTTT; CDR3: CASSTRQGMNTEAFF
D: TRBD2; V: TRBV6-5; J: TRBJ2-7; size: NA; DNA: TGTGCCAGCAGTCCGGCGGGAGGAGGGGGATACGAGCAGTACTTC; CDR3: CASSPAGGGGYEQYF